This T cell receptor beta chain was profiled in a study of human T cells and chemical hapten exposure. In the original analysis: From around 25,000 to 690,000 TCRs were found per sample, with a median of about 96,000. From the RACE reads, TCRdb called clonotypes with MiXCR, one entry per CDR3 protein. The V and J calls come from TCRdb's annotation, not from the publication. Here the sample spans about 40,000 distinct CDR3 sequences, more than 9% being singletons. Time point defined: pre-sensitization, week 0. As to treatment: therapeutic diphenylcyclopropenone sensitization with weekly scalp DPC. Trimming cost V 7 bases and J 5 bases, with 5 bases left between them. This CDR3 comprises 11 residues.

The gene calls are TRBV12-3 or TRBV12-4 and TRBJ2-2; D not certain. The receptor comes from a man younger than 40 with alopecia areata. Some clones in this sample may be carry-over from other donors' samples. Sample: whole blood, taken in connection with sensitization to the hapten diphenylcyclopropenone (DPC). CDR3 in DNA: TGTGCCAGCACCTTTACCGGGGAGCTGTTTTTT. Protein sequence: CASTFTGELFF.